The T cell receptor beta chain under discussion was sequenced for a study of CD8+CD57+ T cells in acquired aplastic anemia. Study-level information: The average for DNA from sorted CD4+ and CD8+ cells was 3.2 ug. Study-wide findings and caveats: No significant difference in CD8+ Simpson's diversity was found between patients and controls.

Note on this clonotype: Its antigen is still unknown. One end of the junction varies from germline; a read error may be responsible.

This CDR3 has 14 residues. Germline V CDR1 and CDR2: SEHNR, FQNEAQ (reference sequence). TCR beta VDJ combinations and CDR3 sequences were profiled from genomic DNA. TCRdb re-derived calls from the reads in MiXCR, one entry per CDR3 protein. The table has 400,000 to 500,000 distinct CDR3 sequences, about two thirds seen once. This TCR was recovered from a human donor in good health, serving as a control. Material for sequencing was sorted CD4+, CD8+, or CD8+CD57+ T cells (not recorded which) from PBMCs. The chain recombines TRBV7-9 with TRBJ1-1; D is perhaps TRBD1 (5 bases). CDR3: CASSHLRGTYDSTF. CDR3 bases: TGTGCCAGCAGCCATCTGAGGGGAACCTATGACTCCACCTTT.